These T cell receptor beta chains were read from a single sample in a study of regulatory T cells in long-lasting Graves disease. One entry per CDR3 protein, called by TCRdb with MiXCR from the multiplex PCR reads. The table lists nearly 350,000 distinct CDR3 sequences, around a fifth of them singletons. The specimen was peripheral blood mononuclear cells (PBMCs), collected when the disease was refractory, from a patient treated with antithyroid drugs. The source is a female donor with Graves disease. CDR3s include the opening cysteine and the closing phenylalanine or tryptophan. Each record gives: clone size, J gene, D gene, V gene, CDR3 protein, CDR3 DNA. The D gene is left open where the match is weak. Expanded clones are given a class, and other clones once, few, many or no size at all.

many,TRBJ2-7,.,TRBV7-2,CASSLGGTSYEQYF,TGTGCCAGCAGCCTTGGGGGAACCTCCTACGAGCAGTACTTC
.,TRBJ2-2,.,TRBV28,CASSLGYGAGELFF,TGTGCCAGCAGTTTAGGATACGGTGCCGGGGAGCTGTTTTTT
many,TRBJ2-5,.,TRBV28,CASSFGSRQETQYF,TGTGCCAGCAGTTTTGGCTCTCGTCAAGAGACCCAGTACTTC
many,TRBJ1-6,.,TRBV3-1,CASSQEYGSYNSPLHF,TGTGCCAGCAGCCAAGAGTACGGCTCCTATAATTCACCCCTCCACTTT
many,TRBJ1-4,.,TRBV3-1,CASSQEPRGLFF,TGTGCCAGCAGCCAAGAGCCACGCGGACTGTTTTTT
many,TRBJ2-5,TRBD1,TRBV28,CASSLGTEQTQYF,TGTGCCAGCAGTTTAGGGACAGAACAGACCCAGTACTTC
.,TRBJ2-2,.,TRBV4-1,CASSHGKGFTGELFF,TGCGCCAGCAGCCACGGAAAAGGGTTCACCGGGGAGCTGTTTTTT
few,TRBJ1-5,.,TRBV7-2,CASSPDSPGPQHF,TGTGCCAGCAGCCCGGACAGTCCTGGGCCCCAGCATTTT
.,TRBJ1-5,.,TRBV4-1,CASSQEHQRPQHF,TGCGCCAGCAGCCAAGAACACCAGAGGCCCCAGCATTTT
many,TRBJ1-1,.,TRBV9,CASSVGSDTEAFF,TGTGCCAGCAGCGTTGGGAGTGACACTGAAGCTTTCTTT
many,TRBJ1-5,TRBD1,TRBV20-1,CSVRRDRGDRAQHF,TGCAGTGTTCGGAGGGACAGGGGGGATCGAGCCCAGCATTTT
.,TRBJ2-1,TRBD1,TRBV25-1,CASSESTDRVDEQFF,TGTGCCAGCAGTGAATCAACGGACAGGGTAGATGAGCAGTTCTTC
many,TRBJ2-7,.,TRBV18,CASSPSTGAYEQYF,TGTGCCAGCTCACCAAGTACTGGGGCGTACGAGCAGTACTTC
.,TRBJ2-1,.,TRBV28,CASSFLGRSSYDEQFF,TGTGCCAGCAGTTTTTTAGGGCGGAGCTCCTACGATGAGCAGTTCTTC
.,TRBJ2-5,TRBD1,TRBV7-8,CASSSLTGDQETQYF,TGTGCCAGCAGCTCTCTGACAGGGGATCAAGAGACCCAGTACTTC
many,TRBJ2-7,TRBD2,TRBV6-1,CASSEGKREGDEQYF,TGTGCCAGCAGTGAGGGGAAGCGGGAGGGCGACGAGCAGTACTTC
many,TRBJ1-1,.,TRBV12-5,CASGLPGLTEAFF,TGTGCTAGTGGTCTCCCGGGCCTCACTGAAGCTTTCTTT
few,TRBJ1-4,TRBD1,TRBV20-1,CSARTGATNEKLFF,TGCAGTGCTCGGACAGGAGCAACTAATGAAAAACTGTTTTTT
many,TRBJ2-5,.,TRBV27,CASSPLGQTETQYF,TGTGCCAGCAGTCCCCTGGGACAAACAGAGACCCAGTACTTC
few,TRBJ1-4,.,TRBV6-5,CASSYSGTGNEKLFF,TGTGCCAGCAGTTACTCTGGGACGGGGAATGAAAAACTGTTTTTT
many,TRBJ1-6,.,TRBV27,CASSLMRTYNSPLHF,TGTGCCAGCAGTTTGATGAGAACCTATAATTCACCCCTCCACTTT
many,TRBJ2-5,.,TRBV20-1,CSARDLEDYLQETQYF,TGCAGTGCTAGAGATCTTGAGGACTACTTACAAGAGACCCAGTACTTC
many,TRBJ2-5,.,TRBV3-1,CASSQGQVGETQYF,TGTGCCAGCAGCCAAGGTCAGGTTGGGGAGACCCAGTACTTC
few,TRBJ1-1,.,TRBV11-3,CASSAPRGRGYTEAFF,TGTGCCAGCAGCGCCCCCAGGGGCCGTGGGTACACTGAAGCTTTCTTT
.,TRBJ2-7,.,TRBV11-2,CASSFSDGYEQYF,TGTGCCAGCAGCTTCTCGGACGGGTACGAGCAGTACTTC
.,TRBJ1-5,.,TRBV6-1,CASIVGGSNQPQHF,TGTGCCAGCATTGTGGGGGGTAGCAATCAGCCCCAGCATTTT
many,TRBJ1-1,.,TRBV6-1,CASSLRGAFF,TGTGCCAGCAGTCTCAGAGGTGCTTTCTTT
.,TRBJ1-6,.,TRBV4-2,CASSPRQANNSPLHF,TGTGCCAGCAGCCCGCGACAGGCGAATAATTCACCCCTCCACTTT
.,TRBJ1-5,.,TRBV6-1,CASRREVSNQPQHF,TGTGCCAGCAGGCGGGAGGTGTCTAATCAGCCCCAGCATTTT
many,TRBJ1-1,TRBD1,TRBV12-3/TRBV12-4,CASSDRDRGLNTEAFF,TGTGCCAGCAGTGACCGGGACAGGGGGTTGAACACTGAAGCTTTCTTT
many,TRBJ1-2,.,TRBV24-1,CATSDSLQGNYTF,TGTGCCACCAGTGATTCGCTGCAGGGCAACTACACCTTC
many,TRBJ2-7,.,TRBV6-5,CASSSTGNEQYF,TGTGCCAGCAGTTCAACAGGGAATGAGCAGTACTTC
few,TRBJ1-1,.,TRBV13,CASSLATAPMNTEAFF,TGTGCCAGCAGCTTAGCAACAGCTCCAATGAACACTGAAGCTTTCTTT
.,TRBJ1-2,TRBD1,TRBV7-2,CASSLGQRSQGGGYTF,TGTGCCAGCAGCTTAGGTCAAAGAAGCCAAGGGGGCGGCTACACCTTC
.,TRBJ2-7,TRBD2,TRBV7-2,CASSSDIAGGRDEQYF,TGTGCCAGCAGCTCCGACATAGCGGGGGGGCGGGACGAGCAGTACTTC
many,TRBJ1-5,.,TRBV11-2,CASSLHQGLGQPQHF,TGTGCCAGCAGCCTACACCAAGGGCTGGGGCAGCCCCAGCATTTT
many,TRBJ2-7,.,TRBV11-2,CASSLYGNEQYF,TGTGCCAGCAGCTTGTATGGGAACGAGCAGTACTTC
many,TRBJ2-5,.,TRBV7-2,CASSLGGPRETQYF,TGTGCCAGCAGCTTAGGGGGTCCTCGGGAGACCCAGTACTTC
few,TRBJ1-5,TRBD1,TRBV4-3,CASSSMGQGRSQPQHF,TGCGCCAGCAGTTCAATGGGACAGGGTAGGAGTCAGCCCCAGCATTTT
few,TRBJ1-5,.,TRBV5-6,CASSLRVTGPNQPQHF,TGTGCCAGCAGCTTGCGGGTCACAGGGCCCAATCAGCCCCAGCATTTT